These 3 T cell receptor beta chains originate from one sample sequenced in a study of blood T cell repertoires in COVID-19. TCRdb's table, derived via immunoSEQ multiplex PCR, lists solely in-frame clones and lacks some. The sample includes roughly 100,000 clones, about 85% of them seen just once. Sequencing was performed on peripheral blood. These receptor sequences come from a man in his fifties or sixties with active COVID-19.

Regarding this clone: The same CDR3 is also encoded by other DNA sequences in this sample. The rearrangement links TRBV5-4 to TRBJ1-1; D unresolved. V lost 0 bases, J lost 1 base, and 4 bases lay in between. The CDR3 runs to 13 residues. Germline V CDR1 and CDR2: SGHNT, YYREEE (reference sequence). Written as DNA, the CDR3 is TGTGCCAGCAGCTTGGCAGGGAACACTGAAGCTTTCTTT. Encoded protein: CASSLAGNTEAFF.

This chain connects TRBV10-3 to TRBJ1-2; 7 positions match TRBD1. CDR3 length: 18 residues. V shed 0 bases and J 0 bases; nucleotides not matched to a gene: 10. CDR1 and CDR2 from the germline V gene are ENHRY and SYGVKD. DNA of the CDR3: TGTGCCATCAGTGAGTCTCGGGACAGACAATCTACTAACTATGGCTACACCTTC. Protein sequence: CAISESRDRQSTNYGYTF.

This clone appeared once. The chain is built from TRBV10-3 and TRBJ2-3; TRBD1 is a possible D gene (5 bases). The CDR3 is 14 amino acids. CDR1 and CDR2 from the germline V gene are ENHRY and SYGVKD. V lost 6 bases, J lost 0 bases, and 10 bases lay in between. The CDR3 here is CAIRQGGSTDTQYF. CDR3 in DNA: TGTGCCATCAGGCAGGGTGGGAGCACAGATACGCAGTATTTT.